This record looks at one TCR beta chain sequence and its context. This clone was picked up one time. No antigen is known for it. Base qualities are not provided; no much larger clone lies one nucleotide away. The data stem from a study of T cell responses to AZD1222 COVID-19 vaccine (dated by TCRdb to the early 2020s). Background for the entire study: Because spike-specific TCR depth and breadth did not differ between the two schedules, AZD1222 recipients who got a second dose at roughly 4 weeks were pooled with those who got a second dose at roughly 12 weeks. A total of more than 230 trial participants underwent TCR sequencing, of whom 200 to 220 had received two doses of AZD1222 and around 25 had received two doses of the MenACWY control vaccine. Trial participants were enrolled into age subgroups of 18-55, 56-69 and 70-plus years, which contained around 140, 26 and 57 TCR-sequenced participants, respectively. Overall study results and their limits: No day 14 peak-response samples were available, so repertoires were characterized only after the peak T cell response. The 56-69-year group was small, and its depth increase did not reach significance, likely because of low power. Participants were mostly white British and included more females than males, and it was suggested by the authors that clonal diversity may have been underestimated. A significant rise in spike-specific TCR breadth and depth was observed after two AZD1222 doses relative to day 0 and relative to MenACWY recipients. The vaccine-associated CD4 TCRs covered the entire spike protein, and the dominant responses fell in regions 160-218 and 743-854. Epitopes outside the regions mutated in the B.1.351 and B.1.1.7 variants were reportedly recognized by nearly half of the unique spike-specific TCRs. Only 5 to 7 AZD1222 recipients were SARS-CoV-2 seropositive at baseline, limiting conclusions about previously exposed vaccinees.

Clipping removes 0 bases from V and 6 bases from J, with 15 as the unmatched junction base count. In the germline V gene (reference sequence), CDR1 corresponds to LGHDT and CDR2 to YNNKEL. The CDR3 starts with the cysteine, ends with the phenylalanine, and has 19 residues. CDR3 DNA is the only sequence kept; it has 57 bases, read in frame from the first base. The CDR3 regions of human TCRbeta chains were analyzed by immunosequencing. In the source study's methods: Repertoire TCRs were matched against a reference library of SARS-CoV-2-specific TCRs generated with the MIRA antigen-specificity platform. Breadth meant the fraction of unique TCRs that were SARS-CoV-2-associated, whereas depth meant the fraction of total T cells that were SARS-CoV-2-associated. Using the MIRA data, each spike-specific TCR was mapped to the spike region that the TCR reacts to and placed in a CD4 or CD8 class. Log10-transformed breadth and depth values were compared by one-way ANOVA with Sidak's multiple comparisons tests. Entries here come from immuneACCESS through TCRdb and include only in-frame sequences with V and J called. Some clones fail to appear in such tables; in the studies checked, an unresolved V gene covers under half of the shortfall, and the cause of the remainder is unknown. That table supplies the V and J calls and clone size; D and trimming were determined from the DNA. The table for this sample lists approximately 110,000 clones; around 87% of them were counted only once. The top ten constitute approximately 1.1% of the sample.

Explained via the paper, the time point label denotes: baseline before first vaccination. Vaccinee samples came from UK trials COV001 and COV002, including a single-blind randomized controlled phase 2/3 trial of AZD1222 (ChAdOx1 nCoV-19) in healthy adults. For TCRbeta chain sequencing, PBMC samples from trial participants were taken at day 0 and at day 28 after the second dose. This sequence uses TRBV3-1 (or the pseudogene TRBV3-2) and TRBJ1-1, with 11 middle bases fitting TRBD1. This receptor was obtained from an adult in good health. The sequences come from peripheral blood, collected on day 0 of AZD1222 vaccination. The sequence in DNA is TGTGCCAGCAGCCAAGAAGGGGCAGGGTGGGACAGGGGGAGGTCTGAAGCTTTCTTT. Translation gives CASSQEGAGWDRGRSEAFF.